The rows below give T cell receptor beta chains drawn from one sample of a study of vaccination effects on CD4 cells after COVID-19. Clones were read by immunoSEQ multiplex PCR, and TCRdb kept only the in-frame ones, dropping some. This table has approximately 82,000 clones, 60% to 80% appearing once. No antigen has been identified for these receptors. The material sequenced was CD4+ T cells from PBMCs cultured with HCoV-229E spike peptides, taken before COVID-19 vaccination. The receptors stem from a human donor who received a COVID-19 vaccine. CDR3s include the opening cysteine and the closing phenylalanine or tryptophan. A D gene is named only where the DNA matches it firmly. Clone size is shown for a subset of rows, as once, few, many or a class of expanded clone.

D gene | J gene | clone size | V gene | CDR3 protein | CDR3 DNA
. | TRBJ1-4 | . | TRBV4-1 | CASRDIKVGKLFF | TGCGCCAGCCGGGACATCAAAGTGGGAAAACTGTTTTTT
TRBD2 | TRBJ2-1 | . | TRBV28 | CASISGRGDSYNEQFF | TGTGCCAGCATCTCGGGGCGGGGGGACTCCTACAATGAGCAGTTCTTC
. | TRBJ1-4 | . | TRBV11-2 | CASSGSGTPLGTNEKLFF | TGTGCCAGCAGCGGCAGTGGGACACCCTTAGGTACTAATGAAAAACTGTTTTTT
. | TRBJ1-2 | . | TRBV5-6 | CASSLGPGDYGYTF | TGTGCCAGCAGCTTGGGGCCAGGAGACTATGGCTACACCTTC
. | TRBJ1-2 | . | TRBV6-5 | CASTFGLNYGYTF | TGTGCCAGCACCTTCGGGTTAAACTATGGCTACACCTTC
TRBD1 | TRBJ1-6 | . | TRBV5-1 | CASSPKQGASDSPLHF | TGCGCCAGCAGCCCGAAACAGGGGGCGTCGGATTCACCCCTCCACTTT
. | TRBJ2-1 | . | TRBV3-1/TRBV3-2 | CASSQGLVVKFF | TGTGCCAGCAGCCAAGGTTTGGTAGTGAAGTTCTTC
TRBD1 | TRBJ1-4 | . | TRBV9 | CASSELDRVNEKLFF | TGTGCCAGCAGCGAGCTAGACAGGGTTAATGAAAAACTGTTTTTT
. | TRBJ2-3 | . | TRBV28 | CASRGPQGLSSDTQYF | TGTGCCAGCAGGGGGCCTCAGGGACTTTCATCAGATACGCAGTATTTT
TRBD1 | TRBJ1-5 | . | TRBV5-6 | CASSLTGTYSNQPQHF | TGTGCCAGCAGCCTGACAGGGACCTATAGCAATCAGCCCCAGCATTTT
TRBD1 | TRBJ1-2 | few | TRBV5-1 | CASSRTPPGTANYGYTF | TGCGCCAGCAGCCGTACACCCCCCGGGACAGCTAACTATGGCTACACCTTC
TRBD1 | TRBJ2-5 | . | TRBV7-2 | CASSSPQGSETQYF | TGTGCCAGCAGCTCACCACAGGGGTCAGAGACCCAGTACTTC
. | TRBJ2-6 | . | TRBV24-1 | CATSDSGSGANVLTF | TGTGCCACCAGTGATTCGGGCTCTGGGGCCAACGTCCTGACTTTC